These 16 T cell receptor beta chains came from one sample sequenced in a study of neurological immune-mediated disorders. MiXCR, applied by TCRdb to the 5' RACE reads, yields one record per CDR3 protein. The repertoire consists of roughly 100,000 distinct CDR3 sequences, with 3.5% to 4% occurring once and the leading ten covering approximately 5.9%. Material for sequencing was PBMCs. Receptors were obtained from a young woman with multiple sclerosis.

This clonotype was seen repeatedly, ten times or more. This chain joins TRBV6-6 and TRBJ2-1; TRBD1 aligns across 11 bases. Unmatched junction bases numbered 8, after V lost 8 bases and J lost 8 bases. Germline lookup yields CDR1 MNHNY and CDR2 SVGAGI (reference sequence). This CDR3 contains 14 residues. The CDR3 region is CASARTGGSDEQFF. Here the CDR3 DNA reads TGTGCCAGCGCCCGGACAGGGGGCTCCGATGAGCAGTTCTTC.

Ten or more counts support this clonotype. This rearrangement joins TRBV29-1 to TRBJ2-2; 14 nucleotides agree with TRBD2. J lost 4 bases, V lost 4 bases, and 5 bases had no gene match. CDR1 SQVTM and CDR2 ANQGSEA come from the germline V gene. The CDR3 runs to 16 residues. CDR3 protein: CSVVGLAGVGTGELFF. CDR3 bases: TGCAGCGTTGTGGGACTAGCGGGAGTTGGCACCGGGGAGCTGTTTTTT.

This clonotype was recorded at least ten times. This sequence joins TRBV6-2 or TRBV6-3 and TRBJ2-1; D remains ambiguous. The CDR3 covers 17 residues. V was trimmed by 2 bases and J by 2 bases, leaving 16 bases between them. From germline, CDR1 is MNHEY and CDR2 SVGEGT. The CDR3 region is CASSYPDLGGPYNEQFF. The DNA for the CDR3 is TGTGCCAGCAGTTACCCGGACCTAGGCGGCCCCTACAATGAGCAGTTCTTC.

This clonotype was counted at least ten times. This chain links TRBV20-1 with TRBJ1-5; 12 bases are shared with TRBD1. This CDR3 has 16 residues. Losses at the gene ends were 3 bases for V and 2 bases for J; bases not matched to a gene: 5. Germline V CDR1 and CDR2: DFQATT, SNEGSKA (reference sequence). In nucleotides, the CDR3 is TGCAGTGCTAGGCTCGGGACAGGGGGCGGCAATCAGCCCCAGCATTTT. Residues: CSARLGTGGGNQPQHF.

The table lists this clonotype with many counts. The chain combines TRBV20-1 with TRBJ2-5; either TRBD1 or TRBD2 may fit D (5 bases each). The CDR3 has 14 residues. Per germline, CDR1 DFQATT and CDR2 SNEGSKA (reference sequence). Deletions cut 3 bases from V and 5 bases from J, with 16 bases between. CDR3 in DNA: TGCAGTGCTAGGGGTGAGGGGTGGTGGGAGACCCAGTACTTC. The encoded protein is CSARGEGWWETQYF.

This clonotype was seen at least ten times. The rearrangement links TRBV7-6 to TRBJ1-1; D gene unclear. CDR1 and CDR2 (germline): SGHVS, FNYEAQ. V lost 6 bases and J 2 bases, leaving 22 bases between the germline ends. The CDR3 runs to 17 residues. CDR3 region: CASSKTAPESHNTEAFF. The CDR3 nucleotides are TGTGCCAGCAGTAAAACAGCACCTGAATCCCATAACACTGAAGCTTTCTTT. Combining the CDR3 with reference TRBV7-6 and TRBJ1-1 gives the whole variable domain GAGVSQSPRYKVTKRGQDVALRCDPISGHVSLYWYRQALGQGPEFLTYFNYEAQQDKSGLPNDRFSAERPEGSISTLTIQRTEQRDSAMYRCASSKTAPESHNTEAFFGQGTRLTVV.

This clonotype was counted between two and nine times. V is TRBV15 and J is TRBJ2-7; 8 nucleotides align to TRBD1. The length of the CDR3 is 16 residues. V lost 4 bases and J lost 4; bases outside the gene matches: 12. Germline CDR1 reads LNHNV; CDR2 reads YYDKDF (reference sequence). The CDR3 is CATSKGGGQGMYEQYF. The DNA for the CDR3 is TGTGCCACCAGCAAAGGGGGCGGACAGGGCATGTACGAGCAGTACTTC.

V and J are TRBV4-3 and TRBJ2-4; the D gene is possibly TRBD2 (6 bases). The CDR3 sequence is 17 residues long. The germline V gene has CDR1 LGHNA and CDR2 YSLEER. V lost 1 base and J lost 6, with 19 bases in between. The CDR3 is CASSQGHPGKGGNIQYF. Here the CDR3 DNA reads TGCGCCAGCAGCCAAGGACACCCCGGAAAGGGAGGAAACATTCAGTACTTC.

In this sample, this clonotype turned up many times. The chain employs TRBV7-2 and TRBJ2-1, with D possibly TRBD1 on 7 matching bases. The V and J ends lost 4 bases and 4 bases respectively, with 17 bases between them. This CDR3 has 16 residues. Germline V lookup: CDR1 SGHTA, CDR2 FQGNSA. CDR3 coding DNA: TGTGCCAGCAGCTCCTTGAGGGGGCGGGGATACAATGAGCAGTTCTTC. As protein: CASSSLRGRGYNEQFF.

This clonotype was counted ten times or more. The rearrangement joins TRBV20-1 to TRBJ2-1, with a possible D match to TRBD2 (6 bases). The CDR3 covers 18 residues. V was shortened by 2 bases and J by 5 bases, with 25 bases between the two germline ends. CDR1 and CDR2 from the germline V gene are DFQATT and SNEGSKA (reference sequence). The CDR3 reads CSARFSFIRLDRHNEQFF. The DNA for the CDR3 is TGCAGTGCTAGATTCTCGTTCATCAGACTAGATCGTCACAATGAGCAGTTCTTC.

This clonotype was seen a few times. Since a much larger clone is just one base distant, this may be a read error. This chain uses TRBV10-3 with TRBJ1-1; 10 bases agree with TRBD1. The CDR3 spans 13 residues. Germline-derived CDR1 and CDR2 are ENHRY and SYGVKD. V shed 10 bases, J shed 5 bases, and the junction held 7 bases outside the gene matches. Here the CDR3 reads CATDGQGGTEAFF. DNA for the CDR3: TGTGCCACTGATGGACAGGGGGGGACTGAAGCTTTCTTT.

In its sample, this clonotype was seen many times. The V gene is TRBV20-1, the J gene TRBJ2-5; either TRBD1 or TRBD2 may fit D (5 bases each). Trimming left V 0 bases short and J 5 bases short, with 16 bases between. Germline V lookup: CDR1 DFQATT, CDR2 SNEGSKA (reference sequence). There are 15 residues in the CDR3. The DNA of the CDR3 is TGCAGTGCTAGAGATCCTGGGACGCGAGGGGAGACCCAGTACTTC. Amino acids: CSARDPGTRGETQYF.

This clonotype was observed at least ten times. The chain's CDR3 is CASSLGRETTLHF. The CDR3 region has the DNA TGTGCCAGCAGCCTTGGACGGGAAACGACCCTCCACTTT. V and J are TRBV3-1 and TRBJ1-6; the D is unclear. The ends were cut back, 4 bases at V and 14 bases at J, with 15 bases in the middle. Germline CDR1 is LGHDT and CDR2 is YNNKEL (reference sequence). The CDR3 is made up of 13 amino acids.

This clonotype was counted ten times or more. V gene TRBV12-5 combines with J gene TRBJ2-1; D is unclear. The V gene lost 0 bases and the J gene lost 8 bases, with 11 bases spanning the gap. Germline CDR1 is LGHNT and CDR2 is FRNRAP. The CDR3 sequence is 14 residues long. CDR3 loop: CASGLVPVGDEQFF. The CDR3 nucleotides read TGTGCTAGTGGTTTGGTACCCGTAGGAGATGAGCAGTTCTTC.

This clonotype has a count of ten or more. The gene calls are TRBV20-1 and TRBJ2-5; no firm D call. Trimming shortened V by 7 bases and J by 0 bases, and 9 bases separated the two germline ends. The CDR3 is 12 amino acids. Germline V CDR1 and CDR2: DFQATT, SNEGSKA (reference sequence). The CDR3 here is CSVVVYQETQYF. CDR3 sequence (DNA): TGCAGTGTAGTGGTTTACCAAGAGACCCAGTACTTC.

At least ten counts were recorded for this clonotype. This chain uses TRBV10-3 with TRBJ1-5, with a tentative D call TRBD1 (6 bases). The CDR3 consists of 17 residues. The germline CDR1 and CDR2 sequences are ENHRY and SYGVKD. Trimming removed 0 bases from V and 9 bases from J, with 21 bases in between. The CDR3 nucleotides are TGTGCCATCAGTGAGTCGTCGGCTAAGGGGGATTTTAGGCCCCAGCATTTT. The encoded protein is CAISESSAKGDFRPQHF.